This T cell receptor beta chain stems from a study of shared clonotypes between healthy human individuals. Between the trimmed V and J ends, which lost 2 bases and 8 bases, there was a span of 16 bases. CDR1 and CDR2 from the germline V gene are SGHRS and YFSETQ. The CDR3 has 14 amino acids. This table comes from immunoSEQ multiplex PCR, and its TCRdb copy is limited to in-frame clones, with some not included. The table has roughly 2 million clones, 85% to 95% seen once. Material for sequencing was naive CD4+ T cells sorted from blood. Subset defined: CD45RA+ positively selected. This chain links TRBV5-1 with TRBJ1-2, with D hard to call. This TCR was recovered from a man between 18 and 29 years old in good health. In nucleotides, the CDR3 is TGCGCCAGCAGCTTCACCGGCCCGACGGACGGCTACACCTTC. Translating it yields CASSFTGPTDGYTF.